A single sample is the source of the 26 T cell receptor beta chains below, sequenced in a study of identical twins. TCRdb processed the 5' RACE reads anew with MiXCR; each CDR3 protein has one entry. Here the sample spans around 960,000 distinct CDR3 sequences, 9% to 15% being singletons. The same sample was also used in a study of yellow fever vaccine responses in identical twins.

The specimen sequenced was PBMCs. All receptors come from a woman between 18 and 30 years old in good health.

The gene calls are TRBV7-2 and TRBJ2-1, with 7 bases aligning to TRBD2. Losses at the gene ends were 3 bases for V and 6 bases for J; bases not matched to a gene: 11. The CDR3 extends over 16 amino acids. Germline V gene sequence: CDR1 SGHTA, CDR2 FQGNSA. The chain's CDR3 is CASSFYGGRASNEQFF. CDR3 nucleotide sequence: TGTGCCAGCAGCTTCTATGGAGGGAGGGCCTCCAATGAGCAGTTCTTC.

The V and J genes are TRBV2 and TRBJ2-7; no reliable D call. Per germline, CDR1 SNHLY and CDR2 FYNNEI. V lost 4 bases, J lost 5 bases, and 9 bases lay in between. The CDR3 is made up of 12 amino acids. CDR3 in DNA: TGTGCCAGCAGTGTGGCTGGGAACGAGCAGTACTTC. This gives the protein CASSVAGNEQYF.

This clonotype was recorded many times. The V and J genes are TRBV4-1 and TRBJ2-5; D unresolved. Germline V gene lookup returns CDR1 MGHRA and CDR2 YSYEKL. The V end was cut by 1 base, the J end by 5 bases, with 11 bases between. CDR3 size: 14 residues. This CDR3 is CASSQVKWVETQYF. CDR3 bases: TGCGCCAGCAGCCAAGTAAAGTGGGTGGAGACCCAGTACTTC.

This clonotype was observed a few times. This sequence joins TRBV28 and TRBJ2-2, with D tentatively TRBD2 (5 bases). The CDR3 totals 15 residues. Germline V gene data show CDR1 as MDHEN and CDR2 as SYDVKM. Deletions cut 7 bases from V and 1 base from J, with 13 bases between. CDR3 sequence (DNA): TGTGCCAGCACCCCGGGATCGGGGAACACCGGGGAGCTGTTTTTT. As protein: CASTPGSGNTGELFF.

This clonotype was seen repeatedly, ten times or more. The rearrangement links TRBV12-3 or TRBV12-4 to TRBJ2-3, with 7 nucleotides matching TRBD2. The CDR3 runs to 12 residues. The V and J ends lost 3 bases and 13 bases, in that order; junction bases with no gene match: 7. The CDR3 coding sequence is TGTGCCAGCAGTTTGGGGAGGGACGGAGAGTATTTT. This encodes CASSLGRDGEYF.

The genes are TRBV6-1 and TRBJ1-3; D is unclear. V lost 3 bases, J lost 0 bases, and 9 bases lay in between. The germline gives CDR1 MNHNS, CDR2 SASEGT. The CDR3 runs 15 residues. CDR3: CASSDIEGSGNTIYF. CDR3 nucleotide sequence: TGTGCCAGCAGTGATATTGAGGGCTCTGGAAACACCATATATTTT.

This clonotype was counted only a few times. CDR3 protein: CASSASLPVWQPQHF. CDR3 nucleotide sequence: TGTGCCAGCAGTGCCTCACTGCCGGTATGGCAGCCCCAGCATTTT. The chain carries TRBV27 and TRBJ1-5, with D unclear. The CDR3 runs to 15 residues. The germline V gene has CDR1 MNHEY and CDR2 SMNVEV (reference sequence). V lost 5 bases and J 7 bases, leaving 18 bases between the germline ends.

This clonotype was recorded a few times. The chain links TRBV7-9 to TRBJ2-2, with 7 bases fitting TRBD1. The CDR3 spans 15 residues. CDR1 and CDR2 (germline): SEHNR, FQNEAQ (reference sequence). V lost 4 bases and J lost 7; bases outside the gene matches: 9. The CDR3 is CASSYRDSASGELFF. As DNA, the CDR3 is TGTGCCAGCAGCTACCGGGACAGCGCGAGCGGGGAGCTGTTTTTT.

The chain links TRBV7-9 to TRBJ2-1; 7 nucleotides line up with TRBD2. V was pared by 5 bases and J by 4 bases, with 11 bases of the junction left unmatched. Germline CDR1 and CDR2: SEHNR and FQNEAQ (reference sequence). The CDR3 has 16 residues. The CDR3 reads CASSLPLAPYYNEQFF. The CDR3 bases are TGTGCCAGCAGCCTACCACTAGCGCCCTATTACAATGAGCAGTTCTTC.

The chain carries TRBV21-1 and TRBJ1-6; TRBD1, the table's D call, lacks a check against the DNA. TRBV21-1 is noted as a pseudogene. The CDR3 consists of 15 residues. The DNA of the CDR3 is TGTGCCAGCAGCAAAGGGGGCGACGGTACCGGTCGCCTCCACTTT. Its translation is CASSKGGDGTGRLHF.

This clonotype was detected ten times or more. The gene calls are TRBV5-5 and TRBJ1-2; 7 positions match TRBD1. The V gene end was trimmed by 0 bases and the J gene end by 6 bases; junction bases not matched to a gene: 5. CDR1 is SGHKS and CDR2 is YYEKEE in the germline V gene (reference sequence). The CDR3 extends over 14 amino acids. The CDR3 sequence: CASSLDRGLNGYTF. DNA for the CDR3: TGTGCCAGCAGCTTGGACAGGGGTTTGAATGGCTACACCTTC.

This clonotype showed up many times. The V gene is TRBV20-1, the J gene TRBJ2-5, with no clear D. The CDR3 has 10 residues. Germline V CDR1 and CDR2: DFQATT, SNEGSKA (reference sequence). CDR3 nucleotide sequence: TGCGGCACGGCTACTGAGACCCAGTACTTC. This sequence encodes CGTATETQYF.

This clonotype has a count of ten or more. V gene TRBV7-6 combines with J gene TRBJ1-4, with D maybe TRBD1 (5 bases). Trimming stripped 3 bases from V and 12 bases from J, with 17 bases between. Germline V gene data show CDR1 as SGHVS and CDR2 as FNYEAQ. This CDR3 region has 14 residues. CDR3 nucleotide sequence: TGTGCCAGCAGCTTTCATCGCGGGGGGGTTGAACTGTTTTTT. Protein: CASSFHRGGVELFF.

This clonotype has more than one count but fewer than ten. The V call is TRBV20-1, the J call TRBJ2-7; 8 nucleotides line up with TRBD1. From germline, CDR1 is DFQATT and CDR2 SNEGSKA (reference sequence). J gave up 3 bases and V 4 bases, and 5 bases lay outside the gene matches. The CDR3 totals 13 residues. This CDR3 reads CSAKRDRNYEQYF. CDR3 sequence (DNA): TGCAGTGCTAAACGGGACAGGAACTACGAGCAGTACTTC.

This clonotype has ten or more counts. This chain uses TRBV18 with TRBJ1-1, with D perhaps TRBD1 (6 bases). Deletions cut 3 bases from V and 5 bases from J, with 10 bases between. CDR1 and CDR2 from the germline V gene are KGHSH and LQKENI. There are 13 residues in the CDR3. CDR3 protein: CASSPDSYTEAFF. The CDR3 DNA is TGTGCCAGCTCACCGGACAGCTATACTGAAGCTTTCTTT.

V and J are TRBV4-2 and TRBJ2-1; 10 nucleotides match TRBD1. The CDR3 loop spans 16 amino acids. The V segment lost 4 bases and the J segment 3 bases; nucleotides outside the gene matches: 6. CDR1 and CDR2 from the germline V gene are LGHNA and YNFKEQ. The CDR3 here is CASSPAGDRGYNEQFF. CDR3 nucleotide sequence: TGTGCCAGCAGCCCCGCCGGGGACAGGGGCTACAATGAGCAGTTCTTC.

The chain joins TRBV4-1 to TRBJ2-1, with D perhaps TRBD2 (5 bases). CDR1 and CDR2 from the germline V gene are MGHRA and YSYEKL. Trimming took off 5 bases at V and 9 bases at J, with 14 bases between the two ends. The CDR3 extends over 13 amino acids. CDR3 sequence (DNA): TGCGCCAGCAGCGAAGTCCTAGCTGGTGAGCAGTTCTTC. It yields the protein CASSEVLAGEQFF.

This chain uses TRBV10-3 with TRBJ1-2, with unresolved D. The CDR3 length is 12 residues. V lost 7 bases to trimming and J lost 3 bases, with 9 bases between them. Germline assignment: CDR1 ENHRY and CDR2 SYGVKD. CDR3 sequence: CAITGDDYGYTF. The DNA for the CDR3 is TGTGCCATCACGGGCGATGACTATGGCTACACCTTC.

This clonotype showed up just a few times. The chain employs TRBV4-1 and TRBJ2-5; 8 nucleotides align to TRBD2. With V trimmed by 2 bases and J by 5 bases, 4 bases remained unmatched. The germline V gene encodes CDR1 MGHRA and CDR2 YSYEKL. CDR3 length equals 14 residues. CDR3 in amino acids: CASSQRGGPETQYF. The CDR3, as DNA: TGCGCCAGCAGCCAACGCGGGGGGCCGGAGACCCAGTACTTC.

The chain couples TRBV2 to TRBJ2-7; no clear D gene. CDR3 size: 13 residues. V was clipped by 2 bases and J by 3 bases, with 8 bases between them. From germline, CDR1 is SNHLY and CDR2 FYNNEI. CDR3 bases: TGTGCCAGCAGTGAATACCCTAACTACGAGCAGTACTTC. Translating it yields CASSEYPNYEQYF.

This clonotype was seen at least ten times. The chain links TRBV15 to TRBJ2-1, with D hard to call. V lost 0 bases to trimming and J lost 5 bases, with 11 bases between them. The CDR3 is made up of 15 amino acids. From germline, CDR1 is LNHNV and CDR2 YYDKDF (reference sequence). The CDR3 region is CATSRDPSSNNEQFF. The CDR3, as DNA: TGTGCCACCAGCAGAGATCCCTCCTCTAACAATGAGCAGTTCTTC.

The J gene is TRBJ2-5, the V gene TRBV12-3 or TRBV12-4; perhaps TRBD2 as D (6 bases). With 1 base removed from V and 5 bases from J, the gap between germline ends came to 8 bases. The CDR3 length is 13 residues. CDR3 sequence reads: CASSLGDWETQYF. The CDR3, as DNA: TGTGCCAGCAGTTTAGGGGACTGGGAGACCCAGTACTTC.

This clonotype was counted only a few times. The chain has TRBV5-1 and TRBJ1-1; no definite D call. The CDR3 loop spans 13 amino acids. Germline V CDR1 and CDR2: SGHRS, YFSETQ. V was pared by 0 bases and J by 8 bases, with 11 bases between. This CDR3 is CASSLGRVQEAFF. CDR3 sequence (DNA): TGCGCCAGCAGCTTGGGTAGGGTACAAGAAGCTTTCTTT.

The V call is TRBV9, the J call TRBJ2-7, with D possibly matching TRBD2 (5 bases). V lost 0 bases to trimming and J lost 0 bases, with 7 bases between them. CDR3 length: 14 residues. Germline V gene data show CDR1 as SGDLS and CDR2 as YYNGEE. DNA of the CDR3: TGTGCCAGCAGCGTAGGCGGGTTCTCCTACGAGCAGTACTTC. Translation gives CASSVGGFSYEQYF.

The DNA of the CDR3 is TGTGCCAGCACCGCCGACGGGTCCAAGGACGAGCAGTACTTC. Translation: CASTADGSKDEQYF. J is TRBJ2-7 and V is TRBV28; no definite D call. Germline lookup yields CDR1 MDHEN and CDR2 SYDVKM. The CDR3 has 14 residues. V gave up 7 bases and J gave up 5 bases, with 18 bases separating them. Drawing the rest from reference TRBV28 and TRBJ2-7, the complete variable domain is DVKVTQSSRYLVKRTGEKVFLECVQDMDHENMFWYRQDPGLGLRLIYFSYDVKMKEKGDIPEGYSVSREKKERFSLILESASTNQTSMYLCASTADGSKDEQYFGPGTRLTVT.

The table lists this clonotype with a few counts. The DNA for the CDR3 is TGTGCCAGCAGCGTCGGGGACCCAGCCGAGCAGTACTTC. This translates into CASSVGDPAEQYF. The rearrangement links TRBV5-6 to TRBJ2-7; D may be TRBD1 or TRBD2 (5 bases each). The V and J ends lost 4 bases and 6 bases respectively, with 14 bases between them. The CDR3 sequence is 13 residues long. Germline loops: CDR1 SGHDT, CDR2 YYEEEE.